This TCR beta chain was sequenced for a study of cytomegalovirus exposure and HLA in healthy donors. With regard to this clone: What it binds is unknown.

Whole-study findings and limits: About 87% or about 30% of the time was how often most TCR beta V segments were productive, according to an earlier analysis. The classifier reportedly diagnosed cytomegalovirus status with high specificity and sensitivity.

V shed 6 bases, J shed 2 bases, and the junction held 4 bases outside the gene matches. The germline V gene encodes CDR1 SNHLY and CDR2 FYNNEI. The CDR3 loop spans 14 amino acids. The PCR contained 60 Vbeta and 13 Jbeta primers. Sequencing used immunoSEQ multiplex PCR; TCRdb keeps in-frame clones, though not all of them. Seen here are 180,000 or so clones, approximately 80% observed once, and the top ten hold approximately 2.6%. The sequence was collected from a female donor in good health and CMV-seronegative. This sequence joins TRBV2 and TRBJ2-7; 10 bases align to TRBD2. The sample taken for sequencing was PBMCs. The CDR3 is CASSLAGAPYEQYF. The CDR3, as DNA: TGTGCCAGCAGCCTAGCGGGAGCCCCCTACGAGCAGTACTTC.